A single sample gave rise to the 24 T cell receptor beta chains below, sequenced in a study of T cell responses to AZD1222 COVID-19 vaccine (dated by TCRdb to the early 2020s). Library method: the immunoSEQ multiplex PCR assay. TCRdb obtained this table from immuneACCESS and retained in-frame rearrangements with V and J assigned. These tables miss some clones; where compared with another copy, unresolved V genes account for less than half of the shortfall, and the remainder is unexplained. This sample lists around 120,000 clones; approximately 83% were detected once. The top ten clones comprise roughly 3.8% of the sample. The time point label corresponds to: baseline before first vaccination. The label giving this sample's treatment or condition can be read as: meningococcal conjugate vaccine given as trial control. Material: peripheral blood, obtained on day 0 of MenACWY control vaccination. The receptors stem from an adult in good health.

This clone was recorded only once. The J gene is TRBJ2-1, the V gene TRBV27; 14 nucleotides line up with TRBD2. This CDR3 has 18 residues. V was clipped by 4 bases and J by 5 bases; unmatched bases: 10. Germline V lookup: CDR1 MNHEY, CDR2 SMNVEV (reference sequence). Here the CDR3 DNA reads TGTGCCAGCAGTTGGAAACCGCCGGGACTAGCGGGAGACAATGAGCAGTTCTTC. The encoded protein is CASSWKPPGLAGDNEQFF.

This clone was seen only once. The chain combines TRBV9 with TRBJ1-1, with D possibly being TRBD1 (6 bases). Germline assignment: CDR1 SGDLS and CDR2 YYNGEE. Trimming removed 4 bases from V and 1 base from J, with 11 bases in between. This CDR3 has 14 residues. The CDR3 nucleotides read TGTGCCAGCAGCCACAGGGCCTCGAACACTGAAGCTTTCTTT. This encodes CASSHRASNTEAFF.

The chain uses TRBV6-6 and TRBJ1-3; D is unresolved. The CDR3 loop spans 14 amino acids. Germline CDR1 and CDR2: MNHNY and SVGAGI (reference sequence). V was pared by 0 bases and J by 2 bases, with 5 bases between. In DNA form, the CDR3 reads TGTGCCAGCAGTTACTCGGCAGCTGGAAACACCATATATTTT. It specifies CASSYSAAGNTIYF.

This chain links TRBV9 with TRBJ1-5; D remains unclear. Germline CDR1 is SGDLS and CDR2 is YYNGEE. Trimming stripped 3 bases from V and 6 bases from J, with 10 bases between. The CDR3 sequence is 13 residues long. DNA for the CDR3: TGTGCCAGCAGCGCCTCCCCGGGTCAGCCCCAGCATTTT. Its protein product is CASSASPGQPQHF.

This clone was counted a single time. The gene calls are TRBV7-2 and TRBJ1-2; TRBD1 might be the D (5 bases). The V gene lost 5 bases and the J gene lost 0 bases, with 16 bases spanning the gap. Per germline, CDR1 SGHTA and CDR2 FQGNSA. The CDR3 has 16 amino acids. CDR3 DNA sequence: TGTGCCAGCAGCGGGGGGGGACCGTTAGCTAACTATGGCTACACCTTC. This encodes CASSGGGPLANYGYTF.

The chain employs TRBV19 and TRBJ1-2, with 10 bases lining up with TRBD1. The germline V gene has CDR1 LNHDA and CDR2 SQIVND (reference sequence). The CDR3 has 16 residues. Germline trimming cut 1 base from V and 6 bases from J; bases unmatched to any gene: 8. CDR3 bases: TGTGCCAGTAGTATAGTATTGGGACAGGGGATGGATGGCTACACCTTC. Translation: CASSIVLGQGMDGYTF.

This clone showed up just once. The rearrangement links TRBV30 to TRBJ2-3, with 14 bases fitting TRBD2. V lost 3 bases to trimming and J lost 2 bases; unmatched junction nucleotides: 4. CDR1 and CDR2 from the germline V gene are GTSNPN and SVGIG (reference sequence). The CDR3 runs 16 residues. CDR3 nucleotides: TGTGCCTGGAGCATGGGACTAGCGGGGGTCACAGATACGCAGTATTTT. Translating gives CAWSMGLAGVTDTQYF.

CDR3 coding DNA: TGCGCCAGCAGCTTTGACTATCTTATGAACACCATATATTTT. It translates to CASSFDYLMNTIYF. This sequence joins TRBV5-1 and TRBJ1-3; D unresolved. This CDR3 contains 14 residues. Germline V gives CDR1 SGHRS, CDR2 YFSETQ. Trimming took off 2 bases at V and 7 bases at J, with 13 bases between the two ends. The full variable domain, rest sourced from reference TRBV5-1 and TRBJ1-3, is KAGVTQTPRYLIKTRGQQVTLSCSPISGHRSVSWYQQTPGQGLQFLFEYFSETQRNKGNFPGRFSGRQFSNSRSEMNVSTLELGDSALYLCASSFDYLMNTIYFGEGSWLTVV.

This rearrangement joins TRBV24-1 to TRBJ1-2; perhaps TRBD1 as D (6 bases). The CDR3 contains 16 residues. Germline V CDR1 and CDR2: KGHDR, SFDVKD. V gave up 3 bases and J gave up 4 bases, with 17 bases separating them. CDR3 bases: TGTGCCACCAGTGATCCGGGACAAGAGGATCGCTATGGCTACACCTTC. Translating it yields CATSDPGQEDRYGYTF.

The chain recombines TRBV12-5 with TRBJ2-1, with a tentative D call TRBD2 (5 bases). CDR3 length: 14 residues. Trimming removed 1 base at V and 7 bases at J, with 11 bases between. CDR1 and CDR2 (germline): LGHNT, FRNRAP. CDR3 residues: CASGLGHPGNEQFF. Written as DNA, the CDR3 is TGTGCTAGTGGTTTGGGGCACCCGGGGAATGAGCAGTTCTTC.

This chain joins TRBV27 and TRBJ2-3; possible D gene TRBD1, 6 bases. This CDR3 is 13 amino acids long. CDR1 is MNHEY and CDR2 is SMNVEV in the germline V gene (reference sequence). V lost 5 bases, J lost 6 bases, and 12 bases lay in between. DNA of the CDR3: TGTGCCAGCAGTGGGACAACTGGGGATACGCAGTATTTT. It specifies CASSGTTGDTQYF.

The rearrangement uses TRBV14 and TRBJ1-1, with D unresolved. This CDR3 comprises 13 residues. Germline CDR1 reads SGHDN; CDR2 reads FVKESK. V gave up 3 bases and J gave up 0 bases, with 5 bases separating them. CDR3 protein: CASSQVMNTEAFF. The CDR3, as DNA: TGTGCCAGCAGCCAGGTTATGAACACTGAAGCTTTCTTT.

The chain is built from TRBV7-2 and TRBJ2-7; D is ambiguous. The CDR3 has 13 amino acids. In germline, CDR1 is SGHTA, CDR2 FQGNSA. V was shortened by 1 base and J by 2 bases, with 6 bases between the two germline ends. Here the CDR3 reads CASSLGITYEQYF. The CDR3 nucleotides read TGTGCCAGCAGCTTAGGAATTACCTACGAGCAGTACTTC.

The chain links TRBV7-6 to TRBJ2-7; no clear D. The CDR3 is 11 residues long. The ends were cut back, 6 bases at V and 2 bases at J, with 5 bases in the middle. Germline V gene lookup returns CDR1 SGHVS and CDR2 FNYEAQ. CDR3 in DNA: TGTGCCAGCAGTTTAACCTACGAGCAGTACTTC. Translated, it gives CASSLTYEQYF.

The chain has TRBV6-5 and TRBJ1-2; 7 nucleotides align to TRBD1. V lost 5 bases and J lost 5; bases outside the gene matches: 5. Germline V gene data show CDR1 as MNHEY and CDR2 as SVGAGI. This CDR3 is built from 13 residues. The CDR3 region has the DNA TGTGCCAGCAGTCTAGGACAGGTGTATGGCTACACCTTC. Protein sequence: CASSLGQVYGYTF.

Points on this clone: This same CDR3 is encoded by further DNA sequences in the sample. This sequence joins TRBV7-2 and TRBJ1-6, with TRBD1 matching 7 bases. The trim removed 6 bases at V and 7 bases at J, leaving 0 bases unmatched. The CDR3 extends over 12 amino acids. The germline V gene has CDR1 SGHTA and CDR2 FQGNSA. Here the CDR3 DNA reads TGTGCCAGCAGACAGGGGAATTCACCCCTCCACTTT. It encodes CASRQGNSPLHF.

The V and J genes are TRBV9 and TRBJ2-7; 7 nucleotides align to TRBD1. This CDR3 is built from 15 residues. CDR1 and CDR2 from the germline V gene are SGDLS and YYNGEE. V shed 0 bases, J shed 3 bases, and the junction held 6 bases outside the gene matches. CDR3 coding DNA: TGTGCCAGCAGCGTAGGGGGGACAGAAAACTACGAGCAGTACTTC. Translating it yields CASSVGGTENYEQYF.

The chain combines TRBV4-3 with TRBJ2-7, with 14 nucleotides matching TRBD2. Germline lookup yields CDR1 LGHNA and CDR2 YSLEER. Unmatched junction bases numbered 7, after V lost 1 base and J lost 2 bases. This CDR3 region has 18 residues. The CDR3 DNA reads TGCGCCAGCAGCCAAGTATGGACTAGCGGGGGGTCCGCCTACGAGCAGTACTTC. Its protein is CASSQVWTSGGSAYEQYF.

The rearrangement uses TRBV7-2 and TRBJ1-1, with 10 bases fitting TRBD1. With 5 bases clipped from V and 6 bases from J, the junction kept 9 bases outside the gene matches. The CDR3 extends over 15 amino acids. Germline CDR1 and CDR2: SGHTA and FQGNSA. This CDR3 reads CASSTRQGAHAEAFF. CDR3 coding DNA: TGTGCCAGCAGCACCCGACAGGGGGCGCATGCTGAAGCTTTCTTT. Drawing the rest from reference TRBV7-2 and TRBJ1-1, the complete variable domain is GAGVSQSPSNKVTEKGKDVELRCDPISGHTALYWYRQSLGQGLEFLIYFQGNSAPDKSGLPSDRFSAERTGGSVSTLTIQRTQQEDSAVYLCASSTRQGAHAEAFFGQGTRLTVV.

The chain recombines TRBV28 with TRBJ2-5; D gene uncertain. The CDR3 runs to 15 residues. Looked up from germline, CDR1 is MDHEN and CDR2 is SYDVKM. V lost 1 base and J 5 bases, leaving 14 bases between the germline ends. The CDR3 region has the DNA TGTGCCAGCAGTTTATTGACTGGAAGTGGGGAGACCCAGTACTTC. The encoded protein is CASSLLTGSGETQYF.

The gene calls are TRBV7-9 and TRBJ2-3, with a weak D call TRBD1 (5 bases). V was shortened by 5 bases and J by 0 bases, with 12 bases between the two germline ends. This CDR3 region has 15 residues. In germline, CDR1 is SEHNR, CDR2 FQNEAQ (reference sequence). CDR3 sequence: CASSQGTASTDTQYF. DNA of the CDR3: TGTGCCAGCAGCCAGGGAACCGCTAGCACAGATACGCAGTATTTT.

The chain couples TRBV11-3 to TRBJ2-2; D possibly corresponds to TRBD1 (6 bases). The V gene lost 4 bases and the J gene lost 5 bases, with 11 bases spanning the gap. Germline V gene data show CDR1 as SGHNT and CDR2 as YENEEA. CDR3 length equals 14 residues. The CDR3 DNA reads TGTGCCAGCAGCTCGGTCAGGGGAACCGGGGAGCTGTTTTTT. It specifies CASSSVRGTGELFF.

The chain combines TRBV7-3 with TRBJ1-2, with 7 bases identical to TRBD1. Germline loops: CDR1 SGHTA, CDR2 FQGTGA. CDR3 length: 13 residues. The V and J ends lost 1 base and 14 bases, in that order; junction bases with no gene match: 10. The CDR3 loop is CASSLNREGARTF. CDR3 in DNA: TGTGCCAGCAGCTTAAACCGCGAGGGGGCGCGTACCTTC. The whole variable domain, remainder taken from reference TRBV7-3 and TRBJ1-2, is GAGVSQTPSNKVTEKGKYVELRCDPISGHTALYWYRQSLGQGPEFLIYFQGTGAADDSGLPNDRFFAVRPEGSVSTLKIQRTERGDSAVYLCASSLNREGARTFGSGTRLTVV.

The chain has TRBV7-2 and TRBJ2-5; tentatively, D is TRBD1 (6 bases). V was clipped by 0 bases and J by 3 bases, with 11 bases between them. Germline V gene lookup returns CDR1 SGHTA and CDR2 FQGNSA. CDR3 length equals 15 residues. The CDR3 DNA follows: TGTGCCAGCAGCTTAGCTCGGACAGTCGAAGAGACCCAGTACTTC. Protein sequence: CASSLARTVEETQYF.